This TCR beta chain was sequenced during a study of cytotoxic CD8 clonotypes in ibrutinib-treated CLL. In the study overall: By median roughly 69 months, 12 had progressed and approximately 14 stayed remitted; responses had been 2 complete and roughly 25 partial. Per sample, productive templates averaged around 260,000 and productive rearrangements averaged approximately 100,000.

Some clones are missing from TCRdb's copy, which holds only in-frame ones; the method was immunoSEQ multiplex PCR. In the table there are tens of thousands of clones, around 70% of which are singletons. In the case of this clone: The antigen remains undetermined.

The authors obtained about 1.9 micrograms of genomic DNA from cryopreserved PBMCs for TCR beta libraries. General study results and limits: Baseline clonality, above age-matched healthy donor levels, tracked circulating CD8+ T-cell counts.

Material: PBMCs, obtained at disease progression, from a patient treated with ibrutinib. This TCR was sampled from a human donor with chronic lymphocytic leukemia.

The CDR3: CASSQVGDTNEKLFF. In DNA form, the CDR3 reads TGCGCCAGCAGCCAAGTGGGGGATACTAATGAAAAACTGTTTTTT. The chain joins TRBV4-1 to TRBJ1-4; D perhaps matches TRBD1 (5 bases). The germline gives CDR1 MGHRA, CDR2 YSYEKL. Trimming pared 1 base from V and 2 bases from J, leaving 8 bases between. The CDR3 extends over 15 amino acids.